A single sample gave rise to the 17 T cell receptor beta chains below, sequenced in a study of T-cell memory formation after mild COVID-19. TCRdb independently ran MiXCR on the 5' RACE reads; one entry per CDR3 protein. The sample carries a few hundred thousand distinct CDR3 sequences, approximately 20% recorded once. The specimen was PBMCs or a T cell subset sorted from them (not recorded which). The receptors originated from a man between 18 and 35 years old who had mild COVID-19 (a few samples of this study predate the infection). Cell type and time point are not known.

The sample holds a few counts of this clonotype. The chain has TRBV5-6 and TRBJ2-1; 7 bases match TRBD1. V lost 6 bases, J lost 2 bases, and 5 bases stayed unmatched. The CDR3 spans 14 residues. Germline V CDR1 and CDR2: SGHDT, YYEEEE. The CDR3 loop reads CASTVTGPYNEQFF. CDR3 nucleotides: TGTGCCAGCACCGTGACAGGGCCCTACAATGAGCAGTTCTTC.

This chain links TRBV7-2 with TRBJ1-5; D gene ambiguous. Germline loops: CDR1 SGHTA, CDR2 FQGNSA. V was trimmed by 2 bases and J by 3 bases, leaving 11 bases between them. The CDR3 contains 15 residues. The CDR3 nucleotides read TGTGCCAGCAGCTTAAACGTCGGCAACAATCAGCCCCAGCATTTT. Protein: CASSLNVGNNQPQHF.

In its sample, this clonotype was seen a few times. The V call is TRBV5-1, the J call TRBJ1-1; 8 nucleotides match TRBD1. Germline CDR1 SGHRS, CDR2 YFSETQ. Germline trimming cut 3 bases from V and 3 bases from J; bases unmatched to any gene: 4. The CDR3 covers 14 residues. This chain's CDR3 is CASSWTGLDTEAFF. In DNA form, the CDR3 reads TGCGCCAGCAGCTGGACAGGGTTGGACACTGAAGCTTTCTTT.

The V call is TRBV20-1, the J call TRBJ1-2, with no clear D. V lost 0 bases and J 4 bases, leaving 9 bases between the germline ends. Germline V gene lookup returns CDR1 DFQATT and CDR2 SNEGSKA (reference sequence). The CDR3 contains 13 residues. Here the CDR3 DNA reads TGCAGTGCTAGAGATCCATGGGGCTATGGCTACACCTTC. Protein sequence: CSARDPWGYGYTF.

The J gene is TRBJ1-5, the V gene TRBV20-1; perhaps TRBD1 as D (5 bases). V was clipped by 4 bases and J by 0 bases, with 7 bases between them. Per the germline V gene, CDR1 is DFQATT and CDR2 is SNEGSKA (reference sequence). The CDR3 sequence is 13 residues long. The CDR3 coding sequence is TGCAGTGCTAAGGGGTATAGCAATCAGCCCCAGCATTTT. Amino acids: CSAKGYSNQPQHF.

This clonotype came up a few times. The chain has TRBV5-1 and TRBJ2-5; D assignment may be TRBD1 or TRBD2 (6 bases each). The CDR3 consists of 15 residues. V gave up 0 bases and J gave up 4 bases, with 13 bases separating them. Germline V gene data show CDR1 as SGHRS and CDR2 as YFSETQ. DNA of the CDR3: TGCGCCAGCAGCTTGGTTCCGGGGGCGCGAGAGACCCAGTACTTC. As protein: CASSLVPGARETQYF.

Comments on this clonotype: The junction differs from germline at one of its ends, possibly a read error. V gene TRBV7-7 combines with J gene TRBJ2-5; 8 bases agree with TRBD1. The CDR3 contains 15 residues. CDR1 is SSHAT, CDR2 FNYEAQ, per germline (reference sequence). CDR3 loop: CASSAPGTGGETQYF. In DNA form, the CDR3 reads TGTGCTAGCAGCGCCCCCGGGACAGGTGGAGAGACCCAGTACTTC.

The V call is TRBV20-1, the J call TRBJ2-7, with a possible D match to TRBD1 (6 bases). The CDR3 is 15 amino acids. Looked up from germline, CDR1 is DFQATT and CDR2 is SNEGSKA (reference sequence). Trimming removed 0 bases from V and 0 bases from J, with 12 bases in between. Here the CDR3 DNA reads TGCAGTGCTAGAGAGCGGACAGCCATCTCCTACGAGCAGTACTTC. It translates to CSARERTAISYEQYF.

This rearrangement joins TRBV4-3 to TRBJ2-7, with D hard to call. Germline V gene sequence: CDR1 LGHNA, CDR2 YSLEER. V was pared by 2 bases and J by 6 bases, with 17 bases between. This CDR3 has 15 amino acids. The CDR3 protein is CASSQSRNYRSEQYF. CDR3 bases: TGCGCCAGCAGCCAATCGAGGAATTATCGGTCCGAGCAGTACTTC.

This clonotype was observed a handful of times. The rearrangement uses TRBV12-3 or TRBV12-4 and TRBJ2-5; D gene uncertain. The CDR3 loop spans 11 amino acids. V was pared by 6 bases and J by 7 bases, with 9 bases between. Written as DNA, the CDR3 is TGTGCCAGCAGCTTGTTGCGGACCCAGTACTTC. Protein: CASSLLRTQYF.

In this sample, this clonotype turned up many times. This chain uses TRBV5-1 with TRBJ2-7; perhaps TRBD1 as D (6 bases). Per germline, CDR1 SGHRS and CDR2 YFSETQ. The CDR3 length is 13 residues. Trimming left V 0 bases short and J 6 bases short, with 10 bases between. CDR3 coding DNA: TGCGCCAGCAGCTTGGTATCGACAGGCGAGCAGTACTTC. It translates to CASSLVSTGEQYF.

The chain uses TRBV10-3 and TRBJ2-3, with 9 nucleotides matching TRBD1. The length of the CDR3 is 14 residues. V was clipped by 10 bases and J by 2 bases; unmatched bases: 7. Per germline, CDR1 ENHRY and CDR2 SYGVKD. CDR3 bases: TGTGCCACATCCGGGACAGGGCTCACAGATACGCAGTATTTT. Its protein is CATSGTGLTDTQYF.

This CDR3 reads CSASPGQGRDTQYF. The CDR3 nucleotides are TGCAGTGCTAGCCCGGGACAGGGGAGAGATACGCAGTATTTT. V gene TRBV20-1 combines with J gene TRBJ2-3, with 10 bases lining up with TRBD1. There are 14 residues in the CDR3. V lost 3 bases and J lost 5; bases outside the gene matches: 5. Germline-derived CDR1 and CDR2 are DFQATT and SNEGSKA (reference sequence).

This clonotype has just one count. The chain links TRBV28 to TRBJ2-7; D may be TRBD2 (7 bases). Germline CDR1 reads MDHEN; CDR2 reads SYDVKM. The CDR3 has 13 residues. V lost 5 bases to trimming and J lost 6 bases, with 14 bases between them. The CDR3 DNA sequence: TGTGCCAGCAGTCCCCGGGGGGCTGGCGAGCAGTACGTC. Translating it yields CASSPRGAGEQYV.

CDR3 amino acids: CASGGQPQHF. DNA of the CDR3: TGTGCCAGCGGTGGTCAGCCCCAGCATTTT. This rearrangement joins TRBV6-9 to TRBJ1-5; D is ambiguous. Germline V lookup: CDR1 MNHGY, CDR2 SVAAGI. The CDR3 is 10 residues long. The V gene lost 8 bases and the J gene lost 6 bases, with 5 bases spanning the gap.

The V call is TRBV6-5, the J call TRBJ2-3; 7 bases align to TRBD2. Germline V lookup: CDR1 MNHEY, CDR2 SVGAGI. The length of the CDR3 is 15 residues. Germline trimming cut 5 bases from V and 2 bases from J; bases unmatched to any gene: 7. In nucleotides, the CDR3 is TGTGCCAGCAGTCCAAGACTAGCCTCCACAGATACGCAGTATTTT. Amino acid sequence: CASSPRLASTDTQYF.

This rearrangement joins TRBV7-2 to TRBJ2-1; tentative D call: TRBD2 (5 bases). The germline V gene has CDR1 SGHTA and CDR2 FQGNSA. V was trimmed by 4 bases and J by 9 bases, leaving 16 bases between them. The CDR3 loop spans 14 amino acids. The CDR3 coding sequence is TGTGCCAGCAGCTCCCGGACGGGGTATGGTGAGCAGTTCTTC. As protein: CASSSRTGYGEQFF.